Presented here are 8 T cell receptor beta chains from one specimen sequenced in a study of early T cells in non-severe SARS-CoV-2 infection. Via MiXCR, TCRdb re-called the 5' RACE reads, giving one row per CDR3 protein. Seen here are roughly 35,000 distinct CDR3 sequences, over 9% observed once, and the top ten hold around 13%. Source material: whole blood. The receptors here all came from an adult who was a healthcare worker with PCR-confirmed SARS-CoV-2 infection or an uninfected control (not recorded which).

In this sample, this clonotype turned up once. CDR3 residues: CASSPRLDNTDTQYF. The CDR3 nucleotides read TGTGCCAGCAGCCCGAGACTAGACAACACAGATACGCAGTATTTT. The chain joins TRBV9 to TRBJ2-3, with a possible D match to TRBD2 (6 bases). Germline CDR1 is SGDLS and CDR2 is YYNGEE. V was shortened by 4 bases and J by 2 bases, with 14 bases between the two germline ends. The CDR3 loop spans 15 amino acids.

A word on this clonotype: This could be a read error, since a much larger clone is one nucleotide away. V is TRBV19 and J is TRBJ1-2, with 7 bases aligning to TRBD1. The length of the CDR3 is 16 residues. Germline V gene lookup returns CDR1 LNHDA and CDR2 SQIVND (reference sequence). CDR3 protein: CDSRTGTALANYGYTF. The CDR3 DNA reads as TGTGACAGTAGAACCGGGACAGCCTTAGCTAACTATGGCTACACCTTC. The full variable domain, its missing parts supplied by reference TRBV19 and TRBJ1-2, is DGGITQSPKYLFRKEGQNVTLSCEQNLNHDAMYWYRQDPGQGLRLIYYSQIVNDFQKGDIAEGYSVSREKKESFPLTVTSAQKNPTAFYLCDSRTGTALANYGYTFGSGTRLTVV.

V is TRBV2 and J is TRBJ1-1; D uncertain. The germline CDR1 and CDR2 sequences are SNHLY and FYNNEI. CDR3 length: 13 amino acids. Trimming cost V 7 bases and J 6 bases, with 15 bases left between them. CDR3 DNA sequence: TGTGCCAGCAATCGACGAGATAGCTCTGAAGCTTTCTTT. Encoded protein: CASNRRDSSEAFF. Full variable domain (missing parts from reference TRBV2 and TRBJ1-1): EPEVTQTPSHQVTQMGQEVILRCVPISNHLYFYWYRQILGQKVEFLVSFYNNEISEKSEIFDDQFSVERPDGSNFTLKIRSTKLEDSAMYFCASNRRDSSEAFFGQGTRLTVV.

The rearrangement uses TRBV7-3 and TRBJ2-5; 8 bases are a match to TRBD2. Germline CDR1 reads SGHTA; CDR2 reads FQGTGA. The junction had 5 bases not matched to a gene; V was cut back by 0 bases and J by 5 bases. CDR3 length: 15 residues. DNA of the CDR3: TGTGCCAGCAGCTTAACTAGCGGGGCCCGGGAGACCCAGTACTTC. Protein product: CASSLTSGARETQYF.

This clonotype was counted ten times or more. The chain carries TRBV6-5 and TRBJ2-2, with no clear D. The CDR3 loop spans 15 amino acids. In germline, CDR1 is MNHEY, CDR2 SVGAGI. V shed 4 bases and J shed 7 bases, with 16 bases lying between them. CDR3 amino acids: CASSWAQGIGGELFF. The CDR3 coding sequence is TGTGCCAGCAGTTGGGCCCAAGGGATTGGCGGGGAGCTGTTTTTT.

Ten or more counts support this clonotype. This chain uses TRBV7-3 with TRBJ2-1, with 14 nucleotides matching TRBD2. This CDR3 has 15 residues. After removal of 6 bases from V and 8 bases from J, the junction contained 6 bases not matched to a gene. Per germline, CDR1 SGHTA and CDR2 FQGTGA. The CDR3 DNA reads as TGTGCCAGCAGTCAGGGACTAGCGGGGGCGGATGAGCAGTTCTTC. It codes for CASSQGLAGADEQFF. Combining the CDR3 with reference TRBV7-3 and TRBJ2-1 gives the whole variable domain GAGVSQTPSNKVTEKGKYVELRCDPISGHTALYWYRQSLGQGPEFLIYFQGTGAADDSGLPNDRFFAVRPEGSVSTLKIQRTERGDSAVYLCASSQGLAGADEQFFGPGTRLTVL.

This clonotype was found a few times. CDR3 in amino acids: CASSLYGAGTDTQYF. The DNA of the CDR3 is TGTGCCAGCAGCTTATACGGGGCAGGCACAGATACGCAGTATTTT. The genes are TRBV7-9 and TRBJ2-3, with D perhaps given as TRBD1 or TRBD2 (5 bases each). Germline CDR1 is SEHNR and CDR2 is FQNEAQ (reference sequence). V shed 2 bases and J shed 1 base, with 10 bases lying between them. The CDR3 covers 15 residues.

This clonotype was counted many times. The chain combines TRBV7-9 with TRBJ1-1; TRBD1 agrees at 9 bases. Germline lookup yields CDR1 SEHNR and CDR2 FQNEAQ (reference sequence). V lost 6 bases to trimming and J lost 1 base; unmatched junction nucleotides: 9. CDR3 size: 16 residues. CDR3 in DNA: TGTGCCAGCAGTCGAGACAGGGGGAGGTGGAACACTGAAGCTTTCTTT. Its protein product is CASSRDRGRWNTEAFF.